This T cell receptor (beta chain) appears in the sequencing data of a study of vaccination effects on CD4 cells after COVID-19. Findings and caveats of the study: Healthy vaccinees' vaccine-induced clones included only 1 of 255 cross-reacting with common cold coronaviruses. Marked contraction was observed in infection-induced and vaccine-induced clones late after vaccination. Early post-infection timepoints were missing from the study, which also had few convalescent patients.

Within the ViraFEST assay, antigen-specific CD4+ T cells underwent expansion with viral peptide pools prior to sequencing. After roughly eleven days in culture, the CD4+ T cells were isolated. All vaccine recipients tested negative for nucleocapsid antibodies and had never contracted SARS-CoV-2 infection. Wells containing roughly 1.8 million PBMC each were cultured with around 9.1 IU/ml IL-2 and around 10 ug/ml peptides. The data were produced by immunoSEQ multiplex PCR, yet TCRdb's version contains in-frame clones alone and is incomplete. The sample has roughly 20,000 clones, around 68% seen once. Points on this clone: The antigen is unknown.

The receptor was isolated from a human donor who received a COVID-19 vaccine. The sample was CD4+ T cells from PBMCs cultured with HCoV-NL63 spike peptides, taken before COVID-19 vaccination.

CDR3 nucleotides: TGTGCCAGCAGTTTAGGCGAATTGGAGACCCAGTACTTC. Translation gives CASSLGELETQYF. This chain uses TRBV12-3 or TRBV12-4 with TRBJ2-5; no clear D. The CDR3 is 13 residues long. Trimming removed 1 base at V and 5 bases at J, with 8 bases between.